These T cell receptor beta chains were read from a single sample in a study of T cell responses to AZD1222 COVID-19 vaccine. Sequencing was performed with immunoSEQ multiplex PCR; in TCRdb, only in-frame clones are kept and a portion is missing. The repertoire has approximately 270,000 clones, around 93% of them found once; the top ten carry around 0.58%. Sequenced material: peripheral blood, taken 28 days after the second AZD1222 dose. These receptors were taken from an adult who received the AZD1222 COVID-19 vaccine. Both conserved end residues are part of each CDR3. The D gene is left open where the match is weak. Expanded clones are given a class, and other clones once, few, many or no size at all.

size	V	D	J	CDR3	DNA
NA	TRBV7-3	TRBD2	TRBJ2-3	CASSLGAGGADTQYF	TGTGCCAGCAGCTTAGGAGCGGGAGGGGCAGATACGCAGTATTTT
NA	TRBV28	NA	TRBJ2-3	CASSFGGSTDTQYF	TGTGCCAGCAGTTTTGGGGGGAGCACAGATACGCAGTATTTT
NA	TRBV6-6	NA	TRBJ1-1	CASSPPQNTEAFF	TGTGCCAGCAGTCCTCCACAGAACACTGAAGCTTTCTTT
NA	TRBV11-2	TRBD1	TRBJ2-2	CASSRTGANTGELFF	TGTGCCAGCAGCAGGACAGGGGCGAACACCGGGGAGCTGTTTTTT
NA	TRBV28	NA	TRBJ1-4	CASSLGAPGQLFF	TGTGCCAGCAGTTTAGGAGCTCCGGGACAACTGTTTTTT
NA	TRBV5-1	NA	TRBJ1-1	CASSLGTTEAFF	TGCGCCAGCAGCCTCGGGACAACTGAAGCTTTCTTT
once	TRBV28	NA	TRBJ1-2	CASRSDRGPYGYTF	TGTGCCAGCAGATCGGACCGGGGGCCCTATGGCTACACCTTC
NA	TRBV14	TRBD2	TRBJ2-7	CASSQAQREGLRSYEQYF	TGTGCCAGCAGCCAAGCCCAGCGGGAGGGCCTACGCTCCTACGAGCAGTACTTC
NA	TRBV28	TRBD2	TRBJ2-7	CASTPPASGSDKYF	TGTGCCAGCACCCCCCCGGCTAGCGGGTCGGATAAGTACTTC
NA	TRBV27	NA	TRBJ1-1	CASKGGTEAFF	TGTGCCAGCAAGGGAGGGACTGAAGCTTTCTTT
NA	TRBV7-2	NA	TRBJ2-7	CASSHPVAGDYEQYF	TGTGCCAGCAGCCACCCAGTCGCCGGCGACTACGAGCAGTACTTC
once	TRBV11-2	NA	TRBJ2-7	CASSPDPAGEQYF	TGTGCCAGCAGCCCCGACCCCGCCGGCGAGCAGTACTTC
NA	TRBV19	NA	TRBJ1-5	CASSTGWGNQPQHF	TGTGCCAGTAGTACAGGGTGGGGCAATCAGCCCCAGCATTTT
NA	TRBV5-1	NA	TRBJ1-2	CASSWRGGSYGYTF	TGCGCCAGCAGCTGGAGGGGCGGATCCTATGGCTACACCTTC
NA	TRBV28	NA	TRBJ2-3	CASSFAGTTDTQYF	TGTGCCAGCAGTTTCGCAGGCACCACAGATACGCAGTATTTT
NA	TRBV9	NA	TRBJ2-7	CASSLGRAGEQYF	TGTGCCAGCAGTTTGGGCAGGGCGGGCGAGCAGTACTTC
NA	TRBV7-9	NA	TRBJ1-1	CASGQQGHTEAFF	TGTGCCAGCGGCCAACAGGGACACACTGAAGCTTTCTTT
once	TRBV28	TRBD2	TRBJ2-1	CASSSPLEREGREQFF	TGTGCCAGCAGTTCCCCCTTGGAGCGGGAGGGTCGGGAGCAGTTCTTC
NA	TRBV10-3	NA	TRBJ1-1	CAISVGGTGNTEAFF	TGTGCCATCAGTGTGGGGGGGACGGGGAACACTGAAGCTTTCTTT
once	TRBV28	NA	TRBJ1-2	CAAQTYGGDYGYTF	TGTGCCGCCCAAACTTATGGGGGGGACTATGGCTACACCTTC
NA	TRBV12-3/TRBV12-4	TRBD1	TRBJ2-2	CASSDRGGGELFF	TGTGCCAGCAGTGACAGGGGAGGCGGGGAGCTGTTTTTT
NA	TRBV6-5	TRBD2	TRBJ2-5	CASSLLADQETQYF	TGTGCCAGCAGTCTTCTAGCGGACCAAGAGACCCAGTACTTC
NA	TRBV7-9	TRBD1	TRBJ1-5	CASSSTGVQPQHF	TGTGCCAGCAGCTCCACAGGGGTTCAGCCCCAGCATTTT
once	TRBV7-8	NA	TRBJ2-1	CASSSLRWGDRNEQFF	TGTGCCAGCAGCTCCCTTAGGTGGGGCGATCGCAATGAGCAGTTCTTC
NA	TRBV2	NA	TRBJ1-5	CASSPGTNQPQHF	TGTGCCAGCAGTCCGGGGACCAATCAGCCCCAGCATTTT
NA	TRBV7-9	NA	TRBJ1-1	CASSLQGGTEAFF	TGTGCCAGCAGCTTGCAGGGTGGCACTGAAGCTTTCTTT
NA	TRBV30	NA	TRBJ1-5	CAWSVRGNQPQHF	TGTGCCTGGAGTGTAAGGGGCAATCAGCCCCAGCATTTT
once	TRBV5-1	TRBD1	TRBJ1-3	CASSRSPGQVHLPGNTIYF	TGCGCCAGCAGTCGTTCCCCGGGACAGGTTCACCTTCCTGGAAACACCATATATTTT
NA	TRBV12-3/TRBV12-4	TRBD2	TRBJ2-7	CASTIGRALEQYF	TGTGCCAGCACTATCGGGAGGGCTCTCGAGCAGTACTTC
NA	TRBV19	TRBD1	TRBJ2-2	CASSIQDRGYSRTGELFF	TGTGCCAGTAGTATCCAGGACAGGGGTTATTCGCGTACCGGGGAGCTGTTTTTT
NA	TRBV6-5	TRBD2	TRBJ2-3	CASTPGGSNTQYF	TGTGCCAGCACCCCCGGGGGGTCGAATACGCAGTATTTT
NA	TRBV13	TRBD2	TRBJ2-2	CASSHRLAGENTGELFF	TGTGCCAGCAGCCACAGACTAGCGGGGGAGAACACCGGGGAGCTGTTTTTT
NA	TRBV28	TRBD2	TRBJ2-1	CASSGGGLAVINEQFF	TGTGCCAGCAGTGGGGGGGGACTAGCAGTCATCAATGAGCAGTTCTTC
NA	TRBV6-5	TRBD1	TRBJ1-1	CASSYSGQGPEAFF	TGTGCCAGCAGTTACTCGGGACAGGGCCCTGAAGCTTTCTTT
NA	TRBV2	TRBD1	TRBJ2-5	CASTGTGGETQYF	TGTGCCAGTACTGGGACAGGGGGAGAGACCCAGTACTTC
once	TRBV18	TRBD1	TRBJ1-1	CASSRDRDTEAFF	TGTGCCAGCTCACGGGACAGGGACACTGAAGCTTTCTTT
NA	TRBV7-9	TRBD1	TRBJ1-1	CASSPRGTGRNTEAFF	TGTGCCAGCAGCCCGAGGGGGACAGGGCGGAACACTGAAGCTTTCTTT
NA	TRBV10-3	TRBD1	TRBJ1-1	CAMRGGADTEAFF	TGTGCCATGAGAGGGGGCGCGGACACTGAAGCTTTCTTT
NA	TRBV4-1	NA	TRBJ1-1	CASSQGRARARNTEAFF	TGCGCCAGCAGCCAAGGCAGGGCCCGGGCTCGGAACACTGAAGCTTTCTTT
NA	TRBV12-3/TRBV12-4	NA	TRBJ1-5	CASRRGSQPQHF	TGTGCCAGCAGACGGGGCAGTCAGCCCCAGCATTTT
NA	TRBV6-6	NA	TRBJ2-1	CASTSGLHEQFF	TGTGCCAGCACATCAGGACTTCACGAGCAGTTCTTC
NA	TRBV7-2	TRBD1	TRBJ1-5	CASSLRTGDGPQHF	TGTGCCAGCAGCCTACGGACAGGGGACGGGCCCCAGCATTTT
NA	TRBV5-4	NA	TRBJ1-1	CASSFTGLPGAFF	TGTGCCAGCAGCTTCACAGGGCTCCCGGGGGCTTTCTTT
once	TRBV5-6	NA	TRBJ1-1	CASSLEGANTEAFF	TGTGCCAGCAGCTTAGAAGGGGCGAACACTGAAGCTTTCTTT
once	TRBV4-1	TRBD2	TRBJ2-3	CASSPPPLAGGPGDTQYF	TGCGCCAGCAGCCCTCCCCCTTTAGCGGGGGGGCCGGGAGATACGCAGTATTTT
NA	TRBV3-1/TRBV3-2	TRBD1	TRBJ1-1	CASSPFSGGLRRFF	TGTGCCAGCAGCCCATTTTCAGGGGGGCTCAGGAGATTCTTT
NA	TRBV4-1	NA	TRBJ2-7	CASSQVGEASSYEQYF	TGCGCCAGCAGCCAAGTCGGGGAGGCCAGCTCCTACGAGCAGTACTTC
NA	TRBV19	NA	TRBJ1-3	CASTAHWGPGNTIYF	TGTGCCAGTACCGCACACTGGGGCCCTGGAAACACCATATATTTT
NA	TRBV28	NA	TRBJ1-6	CASFSGQGSSPLHF	TGTGCCAGTTTCTCCGGTCAGGGGAGTTCACCCCTCCACTTT
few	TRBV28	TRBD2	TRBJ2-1	CASSPPGGRNYNEQFF	TGTGCCAGCAGTCCCCCCGGCGGGAGGAACTACAATGAGCAGTTCTTC
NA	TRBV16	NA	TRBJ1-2	CASSHDRQPLLYTF	TGTGCCAGCAGTCATGACAGGCAACCCCTCCTCTACACCTTC
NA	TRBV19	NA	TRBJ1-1	CASSIRVNTEAFF	TGTGCCAGTAGTATCAGGGTGAACACTGAAGCTTTCTTT
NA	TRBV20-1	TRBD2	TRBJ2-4	CSASSGSEVKNIQYF	TGCAGTGCTAGTAGCGGGAGTGAGGTCAAAAACATTCAGTACTTC
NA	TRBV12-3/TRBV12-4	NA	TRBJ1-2	CASSSTGNGYTF	TGTGCCAGCAGTTCCACAGGGAATGGCTACACCTTC
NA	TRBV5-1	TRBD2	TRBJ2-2	CASSSGTSGKTGELFF	TGCGCCAGCAGCTCCGGGACTAGCGGGAAAACCGGGGAGCTGTTTTTT
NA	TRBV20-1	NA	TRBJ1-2	CSASPPRPDYGYTF	TGCAGTGCTAGTCCCCCCCGACCCGATTATGGCTACACCTTC
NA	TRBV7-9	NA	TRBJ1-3	CASSLMGVGNTIYF	TGTGCCAGCAGCCTAATGGGTGTTGGAAACACCATATATTTT
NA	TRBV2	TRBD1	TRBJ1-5	CASRSEITGGPQHF	TGTGCCAGCAGAAGCGAAATTACAGGGGGACCCCAGCATTTT
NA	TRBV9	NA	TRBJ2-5	CASSPRRGETQYF	TGTGCCAGCAGCCCCCGTAGGGGGGAGACCCAGTACTTC